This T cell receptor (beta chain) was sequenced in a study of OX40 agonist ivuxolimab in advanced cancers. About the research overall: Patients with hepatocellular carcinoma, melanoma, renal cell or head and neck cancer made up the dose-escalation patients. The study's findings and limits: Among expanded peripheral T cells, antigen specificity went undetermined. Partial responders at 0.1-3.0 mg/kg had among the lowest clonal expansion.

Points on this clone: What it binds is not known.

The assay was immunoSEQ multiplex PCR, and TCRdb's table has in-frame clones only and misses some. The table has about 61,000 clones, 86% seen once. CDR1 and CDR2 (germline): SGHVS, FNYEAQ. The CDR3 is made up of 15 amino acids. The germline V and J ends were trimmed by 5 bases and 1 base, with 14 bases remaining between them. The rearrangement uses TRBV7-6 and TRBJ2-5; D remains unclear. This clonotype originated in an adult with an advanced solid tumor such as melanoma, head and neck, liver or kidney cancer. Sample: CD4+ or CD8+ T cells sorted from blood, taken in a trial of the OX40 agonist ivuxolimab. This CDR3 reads CASSLSWGFQETQYF. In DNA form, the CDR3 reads TGTGCCAGCAGCCTTAGTTGGGGATTCCAAGAGACCCAGTACTTC. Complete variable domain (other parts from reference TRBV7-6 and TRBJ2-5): GAGVSQSPRYKVTKRGQDVALRCDPISGHVSLYWYRQALGQGPEFLTYFNYEAQQDKSGLPNDRFSAERPEGSISTLTIQRTEQRDSAMYRCASSLSWGFQETQYFGPGTRLLVL.